The rows below give T cell receptor beta chains drawn from one sample of a study of cytomegalovirus exposure and HLA in healthy donors. Here immunoSEQ multiplex PCR was the method, and the copy in TCRdb shows in-frame clones only, minus some. This sample's table has 75,000 to 95,000 clones. The sample consisted of PBMCs. The receptors were sampled from a woman in her sixties or seventies in good health and CMV-seronegative. CDR3s include the opening cysteine and the closing phenylalanine or tryptophan. A D gene is named only where the DNA matches it firmly.

v_call	d_call	j_call	cdr3_aa	cdr3_nt
TRBV2	TRBD1	TRBJ2-7	CASRGQDVEQYF	TGTGCCAGCAGGGGACAGGACGTTGAGCAGTACTTC
TRBV19	TRBD1	TRBJ1-1	CASMDRGNTEAFF	TGTGCCTCAATGGACAGGGGGAACACTGAAGCTTTCTTT
TRBV30	TRBD1	TRBJ2-1	CAWSWTGGYNEQFF	TGTGCCTGGAGTTGGACAGGGGGTTACAATGAGCAGTTCTTC
TRBV28	TRBD2	TRBJ2-7	CASLTTGTSGYEQYF	TGTGCCAGCTTGACTACGGGGACTAGCGGTTACGAGCAGTACTTC
TRBV5-1	TRBD2	TRBJ2-3	CASSGGESTDTQYF	TGCGCCAGCAGCGGGGGGGAAAGCACAGATACGCAGTATTTT
TRBV7-2	TRBD2	TRBJ2-2	CASTVAGGQNTGELFF	TGTGCCAGCACCGTAGCGGGAGGTCAAAACACCGGGGAGCTGTTTTTT
TRBV5-6	TRBD1	TRBJ1-2	CASSPPGQGNYGYTF	TGTGCCAGCAGCCCCCCGGGACAGGGAAACTATGGCTACACCTTC
TRBV4-3	-	TRBJ2-4	CASSQAFGQGNIQYF	TGCGCCAGCAGCCAAGCGTTCGGACAAGGAAACATTCAGTACTTC
TRBV9	-	TRBJ2-7	CASSVGLQPYEQYF	TGTGCCAGCAGCGTTGGGCTCCAACCCTACGAGCAGTACTTC
TRBV6-6	-	TRBJ2-5	CASKQAGRETQYF	TGTGCCAGCAAGCAGGCGGGACGAGAGACCCAGTACTTC
TRBV6-1	-	TRBJ2-7	CASRGTRYEQYF	TGTGCCAGCAGGGGGACACGCTACGAGCAGTACTTC
TRBV9	-	TRBJ2-2	CASSVKNTGELFF	TGTGCCAGCAGCGTTAAAAACACCGGGGAGCTGTTTTTT
TRBV6-5	-	TRBJ1-2	CASSPRERQGYTF	TGTGCCAGCAGTCCACGGGAACGTCAGGGCTACACCTTC
TRBV5-5	TRBD2	TRBJ2-3	CASSFSGRVPDTQYF	TGTGCCAGCAGCTTTAGCGGGAGGGTTCCAGATACGCAGTATTTT
TRBV7-9	-	TRBJ2-1	CASSATGLGVNEQFF	TGTGCCAGCAGCGCTACAGGGCTGGGGGTCAATGAGCAGTTCTTC
TRBV28	-	TRBJ1-1	CASNRRGSGTEAFF	TGTGCCAGCAATCGGCGGGGGTCGGGCACTGAAGCTTTCTTT
TRBV4-1	TRBD2	TRBJ2-7	CASSHPKLAGEPYEQYF	TGCGCCAGCAGCCACCCCAAACTAGCGGGGGAACCCTACGAGCAGTACTTC
TRBV7-2	-	TRBJ1-2	CASSTKTGGTGGYGYTF	TGTGCCAGCAGCACGAAGACGGGAGGGACCGGGGGGTATGGCTACACCTTC
TRBV7-2	TRBD1	TRBJ1-2	CASSPWTGEASDTF	TGTGCCAGCAGCCCATGGACAGGGGAGGCGTCGGACACCTTC
TRBV9	-	TRBJ2-7	CASSPDPGAVYEQYF	TGTGCCAGCAGCCCAGACCCAGGGGCGGTCTACGAGCAGTACTTC
TRBV5-6	TRBD2	TRBJ2-1	CASSLLADLYNEQFF	TGTGCCAGCAGTTTACTAGCGGACCTTTACAATGAGCAGTTCTTC
TRBV28	TRBD2	TRBJ2-5	CASTSASGNQETQYF	TGTGCCAGCACGAGCGCTAGCGGGAATCAAGAGACCCAGTACTTC
TRBV6-4	TRBD2	TRBJ2-1	CASSDPGGPGVDEQFF	TGTGCCAGCAGTGACCCGGGGGGGCCAGGAGTCGATGAGCAGTTCTTC
TRBV7-9	TRBD2	TRBJ2-7	CASSFYSGMEGYEQYF	TGTGCCAGCAGCTTCTACAGCGGGATGGAGGGATACGAGCAGTACTTC
TRBV28	-	TRBJ1-5	CASKREDNQPQHF	TGTGCCAGTAAAAGGGAGGACAATCAGCCCCAGCATTTT
TRBV28	TRBD2	TRBJ2-1	CASSLGGLAVYNEQFF	TGTGCCAGCAGTTTGGGGGGACTAGCGGTCTACAATGAGCAGTTCTTC
TRBV10-3	-	TRBJ1-2	CAISGAGRSFNYGYTF	TGTGCCATCAGTGGGGCAGGGCGCTCATTTAACTATGGCTACACCTTC
TRBV5-1	TRBD1	TRBJ2-3	CASSSGQGEDTQYF	TGCGCCAGCAGCTCCGGACAGGGGGAGGATACGCAGTATTTT
TRBV19	-	TRBJ1-2	CASSIGVAAGYTF	TGTGCCAGTAGTATAGGAGTGGCGGCTGGCTACACCTTC
TRBV4-2	TRBD1	TRBJ2-6	CASSQDSGTGVGANVLTF	TGTGCCAGCAGCCAAGATTCTGGGACAGGGGTAGGGGCCAACGTCCTGACTTTC
TRBV6-1	-	TRBJ1-5	CASSAFGGGQPQHF	TGTGCCAGCAGTGCTTTTGGCGGGGGTCAGCCCCAGCATTTT
TRBV6-5	TRBD2	TRBJ2-5	CATLGTSGSLGLYF	TGTGCCACTCTGGGGACTAGCGGGAGTTTGGGGCTGTACTTC
TRBV4-1	TRBD2	TRBJ2-1	CASSQESGTSGWDEQFF	TGCGCCAGCAGCCAAGAGAGTGGGACTAGTGGGTGGGATGAGCAGTTCTTC
TRBV6-4	TRBD2	TRBJ2-5	CASSDDLAGEVKETQYF	TGTGCCAGCAGTGACGATCTAGCGGGAGAGGTGAAAGAGACCCAGTACTTC
TRBV6-5	TRBD1	TRBJ2-7	CASSYSEGTGDHEQYF	TGTGCCAGCAGTTACTCGGAGGGGACAGGGGACCACGAGCAGTACTTC
TRBV6-6	TRBD2	TRBJ2-7	CASLLADTYEQYF	TGTGCCAGTTTACTAGCGGACACCTACGAGCAGTACTTC
TRBV2	-	TRBJ1-2	CASRTDSYGYTF	TGTGCCAGCAGGACGGACAGCTATGGCTACACCTTC
TRBV11-3	-	TRBJ1-1	CASSSTGNTEAFF	TGTGCCAGCAGCTCGACAGGGAACACTGAAGCTTTCTTT
TRBV6-5	-	TRBJ2-7	CASRTLGFYEQYF	TGTGCCAGCAGAACACTAGGATTCTACGAGCAGTACTTC
TRBV7-6	-	TRBJ2-3	CASSRSPGTSTDTQYF	TGTGCCAGCAGCCGGAGCCCGGGGACTAGCACAGATACGCAGTATTTT
TRBV5-1	-	TRBJ2-3	CASSLASGSNTDTQYF	TGCGCCAGCAGCTTGGCCAGTGGTAGCAACACAGATACGCAGTATTTT
TRBV27	TRBD2	TRBJ2-1	CASSRPGGRPPYNEQFF	TGTGCCAGCAGTCGTCCAGGCGGGAGGCCTCCCTACAATGAGCAGTTCTTC
TRBV19	-	TRBJ1-3	CASSDLRKIGSGNTIYF	TGTGCCAGTAGCGATTTGAGGAAGATAGGCTCTGGAAACACCATATATTTT
TRBV15	TRBD1	TRBJ1-2	CATSRAYDRDGYTF	TGTGCCACCAGCAGAGCCTACGACAGGGACGGCTACACCTTC
TRBV10-3	TRBD2	TRBJ2-7	CAISTSGREREQYF	TGTGCCATCAGTACAAGCGGGAGGGAACGCGAGCAGTACTTC
TRBV7-8	TRBD1	TRBJ2-2	CASSLGARDQGAGELFF	TGTGCCAGCAGCTTAGGGGCGAGGGACCAGGGGGCCGGGGAGCTGTTTTTT
TRBV6-6	TRBD1	TRBJ2-7	CASSPGTGISYEQYF	TGTGCCAGCAGTCCCGGGACAGGAATTAGTTACGAGCAGTACTTC
TRBV7-3	-	TRBJ1-1	CASSLTRATEAFF	TGTGCCAGCAGCTTAACTAGAGCTACTGAAGCTTTCTTT
TRBV28	-	TRBJ2-3	CASSPQGTSTDTQYF	TGTGCCAGCAGTCCCCAGGGAACTAGCACAGATACGCAGTATTTT
TRBV13	-	TRBJ2-2	CASKSSAGELFF	TGTGCCAGCAAAAGTTCGGCCGGGGAGCTGTTTTTT
TRBV13	-	TRBJ1-1	CASSSKTVLNTEAFF	TGTGCCAGCAGCAGCAAGACAGTTTTGAACACTGAAGCTTTCTTT
TRBV7-8	-	TRBJ2-3	CASSLANGGRSDTQYF	TGTGCCAGCAGCTTAGCGAACGGAGGGCGATCTGATACGCAGTATTTT
TRBV14	-	TRBJ1-2	CASSQVYSYGYTF	TGTGCCAGCAGCCAAGTGTACTCCTATGGCTACACCTTC
TRBV5-6	-	TRBJ2-1	CASSLIREQFF	TGTGCCAGCAGCTTGATCAGGGAGCAGTTCTTC
TRBV25-1	TRBD2	TRBJ2-2	CASSDRTSGANTGELFF	TGTGCCAGCAGTGATAGGACTAGCGGGGCGAACACCGGGGAGCTGTTTTTT
TRBV5-1	-	TRBJ1-6	CASSLENSGNSPLHF	TGCGCCAGCAGCTTGGAGAACAGCGGAAATTCACCCCTCCACTTT
TRBV11-1	-	TRBJ2-7	CASSSPGTGNYEQYF	TGTGCCAGCAGCTCTCCAGGTACAGGGAACTACGAGCAGTACTTC
TRBV28	TRBD2	TRBJ2-7	CASTPGGREPQYEQYF	TGTGCCAGCACTCCGGGGGGGAGGGAGCCCCAGTACGAGCAGTACTTC
TRBV7-9	-	TRBJ2-3	CASSLGSPSTDTQYF	TGTGCCAGCAGCTTGGGTAGCCCTAGCACAGATACGCAGTATTTT